Included here is one T cell receptor beta chain sequence, with context. What it binds is unknown. PCR amplification relied on 60 Vbeta primers (plus 13 Jbeta primers). Using immunoSEQ multiplex PCR, the repertoire was profiled, and TCRdb retains in-frame clones only, with some absent. The data hold about 140,000 clones, with 73% observed a single time. The sample belongs to a study of cytomegalovirus exposure and HLA in healthy donors. Study-wide results and caveats: Across all donors, roughly uniform sequencing depth was an assumption of the presence/absence analyses. Serostatus for CMV was the only available immune exposure information. A prior analysis recorded that most TCR beta V segments were productive about 87% or about 30% of the time.

With V trimmed by 0 bases and J by 3 bases, 2 bases remained unmatched. This CDR3 has 14 amino acids. Germline CDR1 and CDR2: SGHRS and YFSETQ. This sequence was found in a woman aged 40-49 years in good health and CMV-seronegative. This sequence joins TRBV5-1 and TRBJ2-7; 8 bases fit TRBD1. Sequences were obtained from PBMCs. Here the CDR3 reads CASSLVDRGYEQYF. The CDR3 DNA is TGCGCCAGCAGCTTGGTCGACAGGGGCTACGAGCAGTACTTC.